This TCR beta chain derives from a study of patients and donors after allogeneic stem cell transplantation. Germline V CDR1 and CDR2: SNHLY, FYNNEI. The V end was cut by 5 bases, the J end by 9 bases, with 8 bases between. The CDR3 totals 11 residues. TCRdb called the RT-PCR reads again in MiXCR, with one record for every CDR3 protein. The sample includes hundreds of thousands of distinct CDR3 sequences, roughly 17% of them seen just once. This clonotype occurred a few times. A much bigger clone sits one base away, suggesting this may be a read error. This receptor was taken from a human donor who was either an allogeneic HSCT recipient or a stem cell or donor lymphocyte infusion donor (not recorded which). It is not recorded whose cells these are; they may come from a transplant donor. The sequenced sample was blood, either unsorted or a sorted T cell fraction (not recorded which). V and J are TRBV2 and TRBJ1-5; D is unclear. For the CDR3, the DNA is TGTGCCAGCAGTTCCGGAGGGCCCCAGCATTTT. Translated: CASSSGGPQHF. Full variable domain (rest looked up from reference TRBV2 and TRBJ1-5): EPEVTQTPSHQVTQMGQEVILRCVPISNHLYFYWYRQILGQKVEFLVSFYNNEISEKSEIFDDQFSVERPDGSNFTLKIRSTKLEDSAMYFCASSSGGPQHFGDGTRLSIL.